The T cell receptor beta chain under discussion was sequenced for a study of OX40 agonist ivuxolimab in advanced cancers. General observations from the study: Determination of antigen specificity was not performed for the expanded peripheral T cells.

Germline CDR1 is SGHAT and CDR2 is FQNNGV. Trimming took off 5 bases at V and 5 bases at J, with 8 bases between the two ends. The CDR3 is 12 amino acids. This clone has just one count. Its antigen is not known. This table comes from immunoSEQ multiplex PCR, and its TCRdb copy is limited to in-frame clones, with some not included. The data hold roughly 72,000 clones, with over 70% observed a single time. The V gene is TRBV11-2, the J gene TRBJ2-3; D remains unclear. Material: CD4+ or CD8+ T cells sorted from blood, obtained in a trial of the OX40 agonist ivuxolimab. The sequence was obtained from an adult with an advanced solid tumor such as melanoma, head and neck, liver or kidney cancer. This chain's CDR3 is CASSLSLDTQYF. The CDR3 region has the DNA TGTGCCAGCAGCCTGTCCCTAGATACGCAGTATTTT.